The rows below give T cell receptor beta chains drawn from one sample of a study of cytomegalovirus exposure and HLA in healthy donors. The data were produced by immunoSEQ multiplex PCR, yet TCRdb's version contains in-frame clones alone and is incomplete. The sample includes tens of thousands of clones, approximately 74% of them seen just once. Material for sequencing was PBMCs. These receptors were obtained from a woman aged 50 to 60 in good health and CMV-seropositive. Both conserved end residues are part of each CDR3. D genes are given only for firm matches. Size values are once, few and many counts, or a class for expanded clones, and some rows have none.

. | TRBJ1-3 | . | TRBV6-1 | CASIQGSGNTIYF | TGTGCCAGCATCCAGGGGTCTGGAAACACCATATATTTT
TRBD2 | TRBJ2-5 | . | TRBV9 | CASSVAPTSGGETQYF | TGTGCCAGCAGCGTAGCTCCGACTAGCGGGGGGGAGACCCAGTACTTC
TRBD2 | TRBJ2-2 | . | TRBV29-1 | CSVPSGNTGELFF | TGCAGCGTTCCTAGCGGTAACACCGGGGAGCTGTTTTTT
. | TRBJ2-5 | few | TRBV21-1 | CASISTRSAGKAQETQYF | TGTGCCAGCATATCAACGAGGTCCGCCGGGAAAGCCCAAGAGACCCAGTACTTC
TRBD1 | TRBJ2-1 | . | TRBV11-2 | CASSWDRAGEQFF | TGTGCCAGCAGCTGGGACAGGGCGGGTGAGCAGTTCTTC
TRBD2 | TRBJ2-7 | . | TRBV7-9 | CASSPSGRATYEQYF | TGTGCCAGCAGCCCAAGCGGGAGGGCCACCTACGAGCAGTACTTC
. | TRBJ2-2 | . | TRBV5-4 | CASSLKQGAPVGELFF | TGTGCCAGCAGCTTGAAACAGGGAGCCCCCGTCGGGGAGCTGTTTTTT
TRBD1 | TRBJ1-1 | few | TRBV30 | CAYGTGIEAFF | TGTGCCTATGGGACAGGGATTGAAGCTTTCTTT
TRBD2 | TRBJ2-1 | . | TRBV9 | CASSQTTSGSYNEQFF | TGTGCCAGCAGCCAAACGACTAGCGGGAGTTACAATGAGCAGTTCTTC
TRBD2 | TRBJ2-1 | few | TRBV19 | CASKTSGPLNEQFF | TGTGCCAGTAAGACTAGCGGGCCCCTCAATGAGCAGTTCTTC
. | TRBJ2-6 | few | TRBV18 | CASSTAGANVLTF | TGTGCCAGCTCGACAGCTGGGGCCAACGTCCTGACTTTC
. | TRBJ2-1 | few | TRBV10-3 | CAISESSRVDEQFF | TGTGCCATCAGTGAGTCTAGCAGGGTGGATGAGCAGTTCTTC
. | TRBJ2-6 | . | TRBV6-5 | CASGPGNGANVLTF | TGTGCCAGCGGTCCGGGGAATGGGGCCAACGTCCTGACTTTC
TRBD2 | TRBJ2-3 | . | TRBV5-6 | CASSLSGTGTDTQYF | TGTGCCAGCAGCTTGAGCGGGACGGGGACAGATACGCAGTATTTT
. | TRBJ1-4 | . | TRBV28 | CASTGGEKLFF | TGTGCCAGCACGGGGGGTGAAAAACTGTTTTTT
TRBD2 | TRBJ2-7 | . | TRBV4-1 | CASTPATSGRPEEQYF | TGCGCCAGCACCCCAGCCACTAGCGGGAGGCCTGAGGAGCAGTACTTC
. | TRBJ1-5 | . | TRBV6-1 | CASSGREYNNQPQHF | TGTGCCAGCAGTGGCAGGGAATATAACAATCAGCCCCAGCATTTT
. | TRBJ2-2 | . | TRBV5-4 | CASSLSPLKPSTGELFF | TGTGCCAGCAGCTTGAGTCCCCTCAAGCCTAGCACCGGGGAGCTGTTTTTT
TRBD2 | TRBJ2-1 | . | TRBV11-3 | CASSLRVWGGRTNEQFF | TGTGCCAGCAGCTTACGTGTCTGGGGCGGGAGGACCAATGAGCAGTTCTTC
TRBD2 | TRBJ2-7 | . | TRBV7-8 | CASHRMAFSSGPSYEQYF | TGTGCCAGCCATAGGATGGCTTTCTCTAGCGGTCCTTCCTACGAGCAGTACTTC
TRBD2 | TRBJ2-3 | few | TRBV30 | CAWSGGLAGVRDTQYF | TGTGCCTGGAGTGGTGGACTAGCGGGAGTACGAGATACGCAGTATTTT
TRBD2 | TRBJ2-1 | . | TRBV7-8 | CASSRTRNNEQFF | TGTGCCAGCAGTCGGACTAGAAACAATGAGCAGTTCTTC
. | TRBJ2-6 | . | TRBV15 | CATSQGSGANVLTF | TGTGCCACAAGTCAGGGATCTGGGGCCAACGTCCTGACTTTC
. | TRBJ2-1 | . | TRBV28 | CASTLVGHSYNEQFF | TGTGCCAGCACCCTGGTGGGACATTCCTACAATGAGCAGTTCTTC
. | TRBJ2-7 | . | TRBV2 | CASRRLVNSYEQYF | TGTGCCAGCAGGAGACTAGTGAACTCCTACGAGCAGTACTTC
. | TRBJ2-7 | . | TRBV6-6 | CASSYSTRGNDEQYF | TGTGCCAGCAGTTACTCGACCAGGGGCAATGACGAGCAGTACTTC
. | TRBJ2-5 | . | TRBV30 | CAWSGGLETQYF | TGTGCCTGGAGTGGGGGGCTTGAGACCCAGTACTTC
TRBD1 | TRBJ1-4 | . | TRBV6-5 | CASRLDRVGDEKLFF | TGTGCCAGCCGACTGGACAGGGTCGGAGATGAAAAACTGTTTTTT
. | TRBJ1-4 | once | TRBV4-2 | CASSQGTPPFEKLFF | TGTGCCAGCAGCCAAGGGACACCACCTTTCGAAAAACTGTTTTTT
TRBD2 | TRBJ2-1 | once | TRBV7-9 | CASSSFLTSGSYNEQFF | TGTGCCAGCAGCTCTTTCCTCACTAGCGGGAGTTACAATGAGCAGTTCTTC
. | TRBJ1-5 | . | TRBV30 | CAWSVLGGTNSNQPQHF | TGTGCCTGGAGTGTACTGGGAGGGACTAATAGCAATCAGCCCCAGCATTTT
TRBD1 | TRBJ2-2 | . | TRBV7-9 | CASKPDRGPNTGELFF | TGTGCCAGCAAACCCGACAGGGGGCCAAACACCGGGGAGCTGTTTTTT
. | TRBJ1-2 | . | TRBV6-1 | CAGFSGLDYGYTF | TGTGCCGGGTTCTCAGGACTCGACTATGGCTACACCTTC
TRBD2 | TRBJ2-3 | once | TRBV5-1 | CASSLRTSGGTDTQYF | TGCGCCAGCAGCTTGAGGACTAGCGGGGGCACAGATACGCAGTATTTT
TRBD1 | TRBJ2-5 | . | TRBV5-1 | CASSLSPPGQGSQTQYF | TGCGCCAGCAGCTTGAGCCCGCCGGGACAGGGAAGTCAGACCCAGTACTTC
. | TRBJ2-7 | . | TRBV15 | CATSGQPGQGLAEQYF | TGTGCCACCAGCGGACAACCGGGACAAGGGCTTGCCGAGCAGTACTTC
. | TRBJ2-2 | . | TRBV14 | CASSQLTGELFF | TGTGCCAGCAGCCAACTGACCGGGGAGCTGTTTTTT
. | TRBJ1-4 | . | TRBV11-3 | CASSSGTNTTNEKLFF | TGTGCCAGCAGCTCCGGGACAAATACAACTAATGAAAAACTGTTTTTT
. | TRBJ2-5 | . | TRBV7-9 | CASSPYPRTQETQYF | TGTGCCAGCAGCCCCTACCCGAGGACTCAAGAGACCCAGTACTTC
. | TRBJ1-5 | . | TRBV30 | CAWSVGGDQPQHF | TGTGCCTGGAGTGTCGGAGGGGATCAGCCCCAGCATTTT
. | TRBJ1-2 | . | TRBV27 | CAKPIRGDYGYTF | TGTGCCAAGCCCATCAGGGGCGACTATGGCTACACCTTC
. | TRBJ1-2 | . | TRBV27 | CASSSFDGYTF | TGTGCCAGCAGTTCGTTCGATGGCTACACCTTC
TRBD2 | TRBJ2-3 | . | TRBV15 | CATSKTSGSTDTQYF | TGTGCCACCAGCAAAACTAGCGGGAGCACAGATACGCAGTATTTT
TRBD2 | TRBJ2-3 | . | TRBV10-1 | CASSSSGRSDTQYF | TGCGCCAGCAGTAGTAGCGGGAGATCAGATACGCAGTATTTT
. | TRBJ2-7 | few | TRBV2 | CASRTGSLYEQYF | TGTGCCAGCAGAACAGGGTCCCTCTACGAGCAGTACTTC
. | TRBJ2-3 | few | TRBV4-2 | CASSQGVIRVQETDTQYF | TGTGCCAGCAGCCAAGGAGTCATACGTGTACAGGAGACAGATACGCAGTATTTT
. | TRBJ1-2 | . | TRBV28 | CASSLEGGRRGYTF | TGTGCCAGCAGTCTAGAGGGGGGGCGTAGAGGCTACACCTTC
. | TRBJ1-2 | . | TRBV11-2 | CASSLGRGGYTF | TGTGCCAGCAGCTTAGGCAGGGGCGGCTACACCTTC
. | TRBJ2-1 | . | TRBV7-3 | CASSLTRSGAYNEQFF | TGTGCCAGCAGCTTAACCCGAAGCGGTGCCTACAATGAGCAGTTCTTC
. | TRBJ2-1 | . | TRBV15 | CATDSGGYNEQFF | TGTGCCACCGATAGCGGAGGGTATAATGAGCAGTTCTTC